The 10 T cell receptor beta chains below come from one sample, sequenced in a study of T cells in Graves' hyperthyroidism and ophthalmopathy. Amplification of TCR beta CDR3 regions was performed using RNA transcripts as template. During a first-round RT-PCR of the TCR CDR3, the HTBI primer set was used. TCRdb re-analysed the multiplex PCR reads in MiXCR, keeping a single row per CDR3 protein. The table shows about 640,000 distinct CDR3 sequences, with roughly 20% occurring only once. The source material was blood. The receptors stem from a man aged 30-40 years with Graves' ophthalmopathy.

The chain links TRBV25-1 to TRBJ2-1; D gene unclear. V was shortened by 6 bases and J by 6 bases, with 21 bases between the two germline ends. The length of the CDR3 is 16 residues. Germline loops: CDR1 MGHDK, CDR2 SYGVNS. The CDR3: CASRRTSPDGGNEQFF. The CDR3 DNA follows: TGTGCCAGCAGACGCACCTCCCCGGATGGCGGCAATGAGCAGTTCTTC.

This clonotype was seen repeatedly, ten times or more. V usage is TRBV7-2 and J usage is TRBJ2-3; D tentatively reads TRBD1 or TRBD2 (5 bases each). The CDR3 spans 17 residues. Trimming took 5 bases from V and 2 from J, leaving 20 bases between them. Germline CDR1 and CDR2: SGHTA and FQGNSA. The CDR3 sequence is CASSLNPLGPYTDTQYF. CDR3 in DNA: TGTGCCAGCAGCCTAAACCCTTTGGGACCTTACACAGATACGCAGTATTTT.

The V call is TRBV9, the J call TRBJ2-3; D gene ambiguous. V was pared by 0 bases and J by 2 bases, with 7 bases between. Germline V gives CDR1 SGDLS, CDR2 YYNGEE. This CDR3 has 14 residues. Written as DNA, the CDR3 is TGTGCCAGCAGCGTAGACGGATACACAGATACGCAGTATTTT. Its protein product is CASSVDGYTDTQYF.

This clonotype was seen a few times. The chain combines TRBV24-1 with TRBJ2-2, with 10 nucleotides matching TRBD2. The germline V gene encodes CDR1 KGHDR and CDR2 SFDVKD. V was clipped by 3 bases and J by 1 base; unmatched bases: 4. CDR3 length: 17 amino acids. The DNA for the CDR3 is TGTGCCACCAGTGATCTTAGGACTAGCGGGAACACCGGGGAGCTGTTTTTT. It translates to CATSDLRTSGNTGELFF.

This chain connects TRBV20-1 to TRBJ2-1; TRBD2 matches at 11 bases. The CDR3 totals 16 residues. From germline, CDR1 is DFQATT and CDR2 SNEGSKA (reference sequence). The V segment lost 3 bases and the J segment 5 bases; nucleotides outside the gene matches: 9. The CDR3 DNA reads TGCAGTGCTAGTGTGACTAGCGGGAAGGGGAACAATGAGCAGTTCTTC. It specifies CSASVTSGKGNNEQFF.

With regard to this clonotype: At one boundary the junction diverges from the germline segment, which might be a read error. This rearrangement joins TRBV5-6 to TRBJ2-7; D possibly corresponds to TRBD1 (6 bases). The CDR3 is 16 amino acids. Germline lookup yields CDR1 SGHDT and CDR2 YYEEEE. CDR3 in DNA: TGTACCAGCAGAGCTCAGGGGACCCAACCGGCGGGCGAGCAGTACTTC. Encoded protein: CTSRAQGTQPAGEQYF.

The chain carries TRBV6-2 or TRBV6-3 and TRBJ1-5, with unresolved D. Trimming took off 3 bases at V and 6 bases at J, with 18 bases between the two ends. Germline V gene lookup returns CDR1 MNHEY and CDR2 SVGEGT. The CDR3 loop spans 16 amino acids. The CDR3: CASSYNHGLLGQPQHF. In DNA, the CDR3 is TGTGCCAGCAGTTATAATCACGGCTTACTTGGTCAGCCCCAGCATTTT.

This clonotype has only one observation. Given a much more abundant clone one base away, this may be a read error. This chain joins TRBV24-1 and TRBJ2-1; TRBD2 agrees at 9 bases. The end of the DNA fits TRBJ2-7 better, so the J call may be wrong. The CDR3 has 21 residues. Germline V gene lookup returns CDR1 KGHDR and CDR2 SFDVKD. This chain's CDR3 is CATREGRGGLDRQGSYNEQYF. CDR3 nucleotide sequence: TGTGCCACCCGGGAAGGGCGGGGGGGGTTAGACAGACAAGGTTCCTACAATGAGCAGTACTTC.

This clonotype was seen a handful of times. This chain uses TRBV7-6 with TRBJ2-1, with D perhaps TRBD1 or TRBD2 (5 bases each). In germline, CDR1 is SGHVS, CDR2 FNYEAQ. The CDR3 loop spans 13 amino acids. V was clipped by 0 bases and J by 12 bases, with 12 bases between them. Written as DNA, the CDR3 is TGTGCCAGCAGCTTAGCGCTTCGGGGCGCGCAGTTCTTC. This gives the protein CASSLALRGAQFF.

For this clonotype: This could be a read error, since a much larger clone is one nucleotide away. This chain links TRBV7-9 with TRBJ2-1; D is uncertain. This CDR3 spans 13 amino acids. Germline V gene lookup returns CDR1 SEHNR and CDR2 FQNEAQ (reference sequence). Trimming took off 5 bases at V and 7 bases at J, with 12 bases between the two ends. The DNA of the CDR3 is TGTGCCAGCAGCCCAGGACGGGCTAATGAGCAGTTCTTC. Amino acid sequence: CASSPGRANEQFF.